This T cell receptor (beta chain) was captured in a study of CD8+CD57+ T cells in acquired aplastic anemia. This clonotype has at least ten counts. Researchers used genomic DNA as the template to profile TCR beta VDJ and CDR3. One entry per CDR3 protein, called by TCRdb with MiXCR from the reads. The table lists more than 150,000 distinct CDR3 sequences, less than 50% of them singletons, with over 10% in the top ten. Patients selected for sequencing had displayed CD8+CD57+ cell expansion by flow cytometry. CDR1 and CDR2 (germline): DFQATT, SNEGSKA (reference sequence). V lost 0 bases, J lost 5 bases, and 11 bases lay in between. The CDR3 covers 14 residues.

Sequencing input: sorted CD4+, CD8+, or CD8+CD57+ T cells (not recorded which) from PBMCs. This chain uses TRBV20-1 with TRBJ2-1; possible D gene TRBD2, 5 bases. The clonotype originates from a human donor with aplastic anemia. The CDR3 protein is CSARDRRVNNEQFF. The CDR3 DNA sequence: TGCAGTGCTAGAGATAGGCGGGTGAACAATGAGCAGTTCTTC.